The source of this T cell receptor (beta chain) is a study of glioma-infiltrating T cells after dendritic cell vaccination. About the research overall: Autologous tumor lysate-pulsed dendritic cell vaccination was given between about 2003 and 2013. Monocyte-derived dendritic cells, cultured seven days with IL-4 and GM-CSF, were pulsed with autologous tumor lysate.

On this clone: Its matching antigen is unknown.

Overall study results and limits: TCR clonality showed no direct relationship with survival.

The CDR3 extends over 15 amino acids. Germline loops: CDR1 MNHEY, CDR2 SVGAGI. V lost 7 bases and J lost 1; bases outside the gene matches: 8. TCRB CDR3 was amplified from 2 ug genomic DNA or less. Data came from immunoSEQ multiplex PCR; TCRdb stores just in-frame clones and leaves some out. Of 93,000 or so clones in the sample, roughly 80% were seen once. The clonotype comes from a human donor with glioblastoma. The sample here was blood, taken before dendritic cell vaccination. The J gene is TRBJ1-2, the V gene TRBV6-5; 8 bases align to TRBD1. The CDR3 DNA reads TGTGCCAGCAACCCCGGACAGGGAATTAACTATGGCTACACCTTC. Its protein is CASNPGQGINYGYTF.